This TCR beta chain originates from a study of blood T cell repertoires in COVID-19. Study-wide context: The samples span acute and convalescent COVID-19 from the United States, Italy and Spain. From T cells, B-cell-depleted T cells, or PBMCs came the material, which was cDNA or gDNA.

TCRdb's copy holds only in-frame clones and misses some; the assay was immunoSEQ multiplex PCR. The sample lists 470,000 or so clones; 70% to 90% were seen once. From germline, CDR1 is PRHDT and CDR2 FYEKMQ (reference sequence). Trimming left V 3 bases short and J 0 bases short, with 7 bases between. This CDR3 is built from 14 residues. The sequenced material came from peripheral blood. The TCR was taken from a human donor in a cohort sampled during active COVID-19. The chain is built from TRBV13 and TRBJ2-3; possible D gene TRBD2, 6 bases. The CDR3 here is CASSFSGSTDTQYF. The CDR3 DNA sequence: TGTGCCAGCAGCTTTAGCGGAAGCACAGATACGCAGTATTTT.